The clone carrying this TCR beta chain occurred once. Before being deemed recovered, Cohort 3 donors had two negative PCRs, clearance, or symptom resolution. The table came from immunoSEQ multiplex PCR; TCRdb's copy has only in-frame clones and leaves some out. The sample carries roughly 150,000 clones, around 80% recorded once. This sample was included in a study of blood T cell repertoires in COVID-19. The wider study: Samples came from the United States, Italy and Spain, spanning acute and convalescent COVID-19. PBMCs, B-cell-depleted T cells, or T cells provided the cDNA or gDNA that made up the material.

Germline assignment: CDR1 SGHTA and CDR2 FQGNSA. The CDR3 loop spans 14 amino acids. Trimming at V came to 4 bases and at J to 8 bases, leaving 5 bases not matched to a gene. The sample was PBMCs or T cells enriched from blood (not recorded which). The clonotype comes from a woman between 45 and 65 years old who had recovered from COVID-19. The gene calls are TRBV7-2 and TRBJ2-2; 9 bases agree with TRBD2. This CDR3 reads CASSSLLAGGELFF. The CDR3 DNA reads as TGTGCCAGCAGCTCCTTGCTAGCGGGGGGGGAGCTGTTTTTT. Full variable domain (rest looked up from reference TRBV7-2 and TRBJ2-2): GAGVSQSPSNKVTEKGKDVELRCDPISGHTALYWYRQSLGQGLEFLIYFQGNSAPDKSGLPSDRFSAERTGGSVSTLTIQRTQQEDSAVYLCASSSLLAGGELFFGEGSRLTVL.